This T cell receptor beta chain came from a study of CD8 T cells in Susac syndrome. Random hexamers served to reverse transcribe roughly 0.45 to 1 ug RNA. The TCR beta CDR3 was amplified by immunoSEQ multiplex PCR across 54 Vbeta, 13 Jbeta. TCRdb reprocessed the immunoSEQ multiplex PCR reads with MiXCR, giving one entry per CDR3 protein. The table shows 120,000 or so distinct CDR3 sequences, with roughly 94% occurring only once. TCR beta sequencing was performed on blood CD8+ and CD4+ T cells. CDR3 length: 15 residues. The V gene's germline CDR1 is SGHRS and CDR2 YFSETQ. The V segment lost 4 bases and the J segment 6 bases; nucleotides outside the gene matches: 8.

This chain connects TRBV5-1 to TRBJ2-2, with 8 nucleotides matching TRBD2. The sequencing sample was made of CD4+ T cells from PBMCs. This sequence originates from a human donor with multiple sclerosis. CDR3 residues: CASSGPAGVPGELFF. The CDR3, as DNA: TGCGCCAGCAGCGGGCCAGCGGGAGTGCCCGGGGAGCTGTTTTTT.